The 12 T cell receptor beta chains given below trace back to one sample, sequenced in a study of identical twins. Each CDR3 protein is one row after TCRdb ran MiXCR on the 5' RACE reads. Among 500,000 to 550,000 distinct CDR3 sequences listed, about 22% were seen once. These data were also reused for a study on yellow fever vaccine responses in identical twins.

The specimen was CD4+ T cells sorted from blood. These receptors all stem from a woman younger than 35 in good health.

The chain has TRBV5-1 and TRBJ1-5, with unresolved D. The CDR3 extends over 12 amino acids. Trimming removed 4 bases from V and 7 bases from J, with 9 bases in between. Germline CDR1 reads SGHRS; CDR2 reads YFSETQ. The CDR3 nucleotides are TGCGCCAGCAGCCCCCGGATACAGCCCCAGCATTTT. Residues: CASSPRIQPQHF.

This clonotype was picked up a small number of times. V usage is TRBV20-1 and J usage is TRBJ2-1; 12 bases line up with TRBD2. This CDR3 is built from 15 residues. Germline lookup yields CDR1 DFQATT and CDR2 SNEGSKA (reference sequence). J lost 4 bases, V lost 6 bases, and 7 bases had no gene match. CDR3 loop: CSANLAGGQYNEQFF. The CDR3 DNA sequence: TGCAGTGCGAATCTAGCGGGGGGGCAATACAATGAGCAGTTCTTC.

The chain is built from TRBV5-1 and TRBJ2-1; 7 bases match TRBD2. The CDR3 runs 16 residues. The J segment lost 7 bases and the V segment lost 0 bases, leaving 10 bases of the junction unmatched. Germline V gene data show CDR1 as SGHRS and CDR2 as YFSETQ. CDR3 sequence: CASSLAGSSGRNEQFF. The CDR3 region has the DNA TGCGCCAGCAGCTTGGCCGGATCTAGCGGTAGGAATGAGCAGTTCTTC.

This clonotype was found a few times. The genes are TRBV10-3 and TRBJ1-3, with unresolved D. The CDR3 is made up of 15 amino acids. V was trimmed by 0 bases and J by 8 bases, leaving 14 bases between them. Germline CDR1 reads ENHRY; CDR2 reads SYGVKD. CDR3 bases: TGTGCCATCAGTGAGTCCGGAGGGATCGGGGACACCATATATTTT. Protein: CAISESGGIGDTIYF.

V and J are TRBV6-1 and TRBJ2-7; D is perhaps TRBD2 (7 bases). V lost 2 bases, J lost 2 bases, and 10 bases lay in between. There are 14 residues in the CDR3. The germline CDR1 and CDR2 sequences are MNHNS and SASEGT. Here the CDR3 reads CASSEWGGPYEQYV. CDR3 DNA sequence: TGTGCCAGCAGTGAATGGGGGGGGCCCTACGAGCAGTACGTC.

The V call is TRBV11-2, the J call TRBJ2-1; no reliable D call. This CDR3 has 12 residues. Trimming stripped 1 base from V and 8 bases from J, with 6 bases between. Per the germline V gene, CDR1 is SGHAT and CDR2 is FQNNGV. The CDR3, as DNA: TGTGCCAGCAGCTTAGGGCATTATGAGCAGTTCTTC. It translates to CASSLGHYEQFF.

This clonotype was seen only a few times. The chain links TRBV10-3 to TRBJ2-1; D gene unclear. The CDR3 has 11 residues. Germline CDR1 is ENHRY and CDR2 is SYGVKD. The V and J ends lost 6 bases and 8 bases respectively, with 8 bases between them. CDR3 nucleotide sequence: TGTGCCATCAGCACGGACCATGAGCAGTTCTTC. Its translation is CAISTDHEQFF.

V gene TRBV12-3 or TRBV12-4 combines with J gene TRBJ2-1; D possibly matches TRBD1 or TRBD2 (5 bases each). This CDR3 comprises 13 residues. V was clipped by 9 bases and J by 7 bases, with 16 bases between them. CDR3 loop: CASEGPQRNEQFF. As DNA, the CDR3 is TGTGCCAGTGAGGGACCTCAGAGGAATGAGCAGTTCTTC.

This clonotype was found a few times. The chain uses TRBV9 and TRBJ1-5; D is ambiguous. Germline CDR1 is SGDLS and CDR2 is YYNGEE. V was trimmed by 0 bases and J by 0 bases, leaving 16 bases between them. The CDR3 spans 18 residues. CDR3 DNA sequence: TGTGCCAGCAGCGTAGACGCCCACGAAGATTATAGCAATCAGCCCCAGCATTTT. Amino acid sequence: CASSVDAHEDYSNQPQHF.

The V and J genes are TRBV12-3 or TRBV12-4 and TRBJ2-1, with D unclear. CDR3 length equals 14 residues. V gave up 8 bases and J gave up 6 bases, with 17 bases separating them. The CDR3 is CASENQIEFNEQFF. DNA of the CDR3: TGTGCCAGCGAAAATCAAATAGAGTTCAATGAGCAGTTCTTC.

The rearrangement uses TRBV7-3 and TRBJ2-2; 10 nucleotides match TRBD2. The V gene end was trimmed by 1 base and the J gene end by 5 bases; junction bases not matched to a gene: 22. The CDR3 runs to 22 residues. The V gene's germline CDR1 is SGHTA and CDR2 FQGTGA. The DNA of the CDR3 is TGTGCCAGCAGCTTAAGACTTGCGCCCGGTCTAGCGGGAGAGCGGGGGACCGGGGAGCTGTTTTTT. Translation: CASSLRLAPGLAGERGTGELFF.

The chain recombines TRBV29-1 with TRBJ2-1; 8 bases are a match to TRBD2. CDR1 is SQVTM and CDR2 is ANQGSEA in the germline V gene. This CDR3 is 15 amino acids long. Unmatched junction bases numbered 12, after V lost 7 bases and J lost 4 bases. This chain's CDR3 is CSDTSGLAGYNEQFF. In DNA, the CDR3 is TGCAGCGACACTTCGGGTCTAGCGGGTTACAATGAGCAGTTCTTC.